The 25 T cell receptor beta chains below all came from one sample that was sequenced in a study of T cell responses to AZD1222 COVID-19 vaccine. Assay: immunoSEQ multiplex PCR; the TCRdb copy retains only in-frame clones and omits some. The sample shows about 160,000 clones, about 89% of them seen only once. The specimen comprised peripheral blood, sampled on day 0 of AZD1222 vaccination. The receptors were sampled from an adult in good health.

V gene TRBV4-3 combines with J gene TRBJ1-2, with no clear D. This CDR3 comprises 13 residues. Trimming removed 0 bases from V and 4 bases from J, with 6 bases in between. CDR1 is LGHNA and CDR2 is YSLEER in the germline V gene. CDR3 coding DNA: TGCGCCAGCAGCCAAGATTACGGCTATGGCTACACCTTC. The encoded protein is CASSQDYGYGYTF.

The genes are TRBV28 and TRBJ2-7; no definite D call. Trimming shortened V by 2 bases and J by 1 base, and 12 bases separated the two germline ends. Per the germline V gene, CDR1 is MDHEN and CDR2 is SYDVKM. This CDR3 has 15 residues. CDR3 sequence: CASSLPTRMSYEQYF. CDR3 sequence (DNA): TGTGCCAGCAGTTTACCTACCAGGATGTCCTACGAGCAGTACTTC.

The gene calls are TRBV28 and TRBJ1-2; D remains ambiguous. V lost 6 bases and J lost 4, with 18 bases in between. Germline CDR1 and CDR2: MDHEN and SYDVKM. This CDR3 comprises 15 residues. The chain's CDR3 is CASSLGRAYFYGYTF. CDR3 DNA sequence: TGTGCCAGCAGCCTCGGCCGGGCCTACTTCTATGGCTACACCTTC.

This chain joins TRBV30 and TRBJ1-1; the D gene is possibly TRBD1 (6 bases). Germline V gives CDR1 GTSNPN, CDR2 SVGIG (reference sequence). The CDR3 runs 14 residues. V lost 2 bases and J 3 bases, leaving 13 bases between the germline ends. CDR3 region: CAWSNGGRYTEAFF. The CDR3 coding sequence is TGTGCCTGGAGTAACGGGGGGCGATACACTGAAGCTTTCTTT.

This clone came up once. The chain joins TRBV28 to TRBJ2-7; D is unresolved. Germline V gives CDR1 MDHEN, CDR2 SYDVKM. The length of the CDR3 is 12 residues. V lost 4 bases, J lost 2 bases, and 6 bases lay in between. In DNA form, the CDR3 reads TGTGCCAGCAGTTCTCCTCCCTACGAGCAGTACTTC. Protein: CASSSPPYEQYF.

The rearrangement uses TRBV11-1 and TRBJ1-2; D might be TRBD1 (5 bases). The V gene's germline CDR1 is SGHAT and CDR2 FQDESV (reference sequence). The CDR3 runs to 13 residues. The V and J ends lost 4 bases and 7 bases respectively, with 13 bases between them. The CDR3: CASSSRGSGGYTF. CDR3 nucleotide sequence: TGTGCCAGCAGCTCGAGGGGAAGCGGTGGCTACACCTTC. The full variable domain, rest sourced from reference TRBV11-1 and TRBJ1-2, is EAEVAQSPRYKITEKSQAVAFWCDPISGHATLYWYRQILGQGPELLVQFQDESVVDDSQLPKDRFSAERLKGVDSTLKIQPAELGDSAMYLCASSSRGSGGYTFGSGTRLTVV.

This chain joins TRBV12-3 or TRBV12-4 and TRBJ1-4; D gene unclear. V was shortened by 4 bases and J by 4 bases, with 1 base between the two germline ends. This CDR3 region has 11 residues. This chain's CDR3 is CASSYNEKLFF. CDR3 sequence (DNA): TGTGCCAGCAGTTATAATGAAAAACTGTTTTTT.

The gene calls are TRBV19 and TRBJ2-2; 11 nucleotides line up with TRBD2. V was clipped by 6 bases and J by 3 bases; unmatched bases: 0. The CDR3 length is 14 residues. Germline V gene lookup returns CDR1 LNHDA and CDR2 SQIVND (reference sequence). CDR3 sequence (DNA): TGTGCCAGTAGACTAGCGGGAGACACCGGGGAGCTGTTTTTT. Encoded protein: CASRLAGDTGELFF.

The CDR3: CASSPGHQYEQYF. In DNA form, the CDR3 reads TGTGCCAGCAGCCCGGGACATCAATACGAGCAGTACTTC. The chain has TRBV12-3 or TRBV12-4 and TRBJ2-7; D is perhaps TRBD1 (6 bases). This CDR3 comprises 13 residues. Trimming removed 6 bases at V and 4 bases at J, with 13 bases between.

The CDR3 DNA follows: TGTGCCAGCAGTGACCCGGGACTAGGTGTCAATGAGCAGTTCTTC. Translation: CASSDPGLGVNEQFF. This chain links TRBV6-2 or TRBV6-3 with TRBJ2-1; TRBD2 matches at 8 bases. Per germline, CDR1 MNHEY and CDR2 SVGEGT. The V gene end was trimmed by 5 bases and the J gene end by 6 bases; junction bases not matched to a gene: 9. This CDR3 has 15 residues.

This chain connects TRBV19 to TRBJ1-1, with 12 bases aligning to TRBD1. Germline assignment: CDR1 LNHDA and CDR2 SQIVND (reference sequence). With V trimmed by 7 bases and J by 6 bases, 12 bases remained unmatched. The CDR3 contains 16 residues. The DNA for the CDR3 is TGTGCCAGTATCCCTGGAGGGACAGGGGGCCTTTCTGAAGCTTTCTTT. This encodes CASIPGGTGGLSEAFF. Looking up the rest from reference TRBV19 and TRBJ1-1 gives the full variable domain: DGGITQSPKYLFRKEGQNVTLSCEQNLNHDAMYWYRQDPGQGLRLIYYSQIVNDFQKGDIAEGYSVSREKKESFPLTVTSAQKNPTAFYLCASIPGGTGGLSEAFFGQGTRLTVV.

The V call is TRBV28, the J call TRBJ2-7, with TRBD2 matching over 12 bases. The CDR3 is made up of 16 amino acids. Trimming at V came to 1 base and at J to 3 bases, leaving 4 bases not matched to a gene. Germline values: CDR1 MDHEN, CDR2 SYDVKM. In nucleotides, the CDR3 is TGTGCCAGCAGTTTATTCGCGACTAGCGGGAGCTACGAGCAGTACTTC. Its protein product is CASSLFATSGSYEQYF.

This clone showed up just once. The chain uses TRBV11-3 and TRBJ1-6; D uncertain. The CDR3 extends over 13 amino acids. From germline, CDR1 is SGHNT and CDR2 YENEEA. Trimming removed 1 base at V and 10 bases at J, with 8 bases between. For the CDR3, the DNA is TGTGCCAGCAGCTTAGGCGGGATATCACCCCTCCACTTT. It is translated as CASSLGGISPLHF.

The rearrangement uses TRBV9 and TRBJ1-1, with D maybe TRBD1 (6 bases). Germline V gives CDR1 SGDLS, CDR2 YYNGEE. Trimming shortened V by 0 bases and J by 4 bases, and 13 bases separated the two germline ends. The CDR3 loop spans 15 amino acids. This chain's CDR3 is CASSVGPGAGTEAFF. CDR3 sequence (DNA): TGTGCCAGCAGCGTAGGACCAGGGGCGGGCACTGAAGCTTTCTTT.

This clone was seen only a few times. CDR3 coding DNA: TGCGCCAGCAGCCCCACAGGGGGGGGAGTAGGCAATCAGCCCCAGCATTTT. This sequence encodes CASSPTGGGVGNQPQHF. This chain connects TRBV5-1 to TRBJ1-5, with 8 bases aligning to TRBD1. The CDR3 contains 17 residues. With V trimmed by 4 bases and J by 2 bases, 11 bases remained unmatched. Germline CDR1 SGHRS, CDR2 YFSETQ.

The chain combines TRBV6-6 with TRBJ1-1; 7 bases are shared with TRBD1. The germline CDR1 and CDR2 sequences are MNHNY and SVGAGI (reference sequence). The CDR3 loop spans 14 amino acids. Trimming took 5 bases from V and 4 from J; bases not matched to a gene: 7. CDR3 loop: CASSISGGTTEAFF. DNA for the CDR3: TGTGCCAGCAGTATCTCAGGGGGGACCACTGAAGCTTTCTTT.

This rearrangement joins TRBV6-5 to TRBJ2-1; D may match TRBD1 or TRBD2 (5 bases each). V gave up 5 bases and J gave up 3 bases, with 14 bases separating them. CDR1 is MNHEY and CDR2 is SVGAGI in the germline V gene. The CDR3 is 15 residues long. The CDR3 loop reads CASSTGLGDYNEQFF. CDR3 DNA sequence: TGTGCCAGCAGTACCGGACTGGGGGACTACAATGAGCAGTTCTTC.

By sample share, this clone is medium-sized (0.01 to 0.1%). This chain links TRBV7-9 with TRBJ2-2, with TRBD2 matching 8 bases. The CDR3 is 16 amino acids. Germline-derived CDR1 and CDR2 are SEHNR and FQNEAQ (reference sequence). With V trimmed by 4 bases and J by 4 bases, 8 bases remained unmatched. The CDR3 sequence is CASSSSSSGFTGELFF. CDR3 sequence (DNA): TGTGCCAGCAGCTCCTCCTCTAGCGGGTTCACCGGGGAGCTGTTTTTT.

The chain couples TRBV28 to TRBJ1-6; D remains ambiguous. Deletions cut 2 bases from V and 5 bases from J, with 10 bases between. CDR3 length equals 15 residues. Germline V lookup: CDR1 MDHEN, CDR2 SYDVKM. As DNA, the CDR3 is TGTGCCAGCAGTTTAATAAATATAGATAATTCACCCCTCCACTTT. Protein sequence: CASSLINIDNSPLHF.

The chain joins TRBV29-1 to TRBJ1-1, with TRBD1 matching over 7 bases. V shed 5 bases and J 5 bases; nucleotides not matched to a gene: 11. The CDR3 consists of 14 residues. Per germline, CDR1 SQVTM and CDR2 ANQGSEA. The CDR3, as DNA: TGCAGCGTTCGGGACCAGGGGGGGTGGACTGAAGCTTTCTTT. It specifies CSVRDQGGWTEAFF.

This chain links TRBV28 with TRBJ1-1, with 9 bases matching TRBD1. This CDR3 contains 18 residues. Germline V gene data show CDR1 as MDHEN and CDR2 as SYDVKM. V shed 2 bases, J shed 1 base, and the junction held 11 bases outside the gene matches. The CDR3 here is CASSLPELRDRENTEAFF. The CDR3 bases are TGTGCCAGCAGTTTACCAGAACTCCGGGACAGGGAGAACACTGAAGCTTTCTTT.

The chain is built from TRBV28 and TRBJ1-4, with D possibly matching TRBD1 (6 bases). Trimming left V 6 bases short and J 7 bases short, with 21 bases between. The germline V gene encodes CDR1 MDHEN and CDR2 SYDVKM. This CDR3 spans 16 amino acids. This chain's CDR3 is CASSPGVRFLFEKLFF. The CDR3 coding sequence is TGTGCCAGCAGCCCAGGGGTTCGCTTTCTTTTTGAAAAACTGTTTTTT.

The V and J genes are TRBV20-1 and TRBJ1-4; the match to TRBD1 covers 7 bases. Trimming took 3 bases from V and 11 from J; bases not matched to a gene: 3. The CDR3 has 11 residues. The germline V gene encodes CDR1 DFQATT and CDR2 SNEGSKA (reference sequence). CDR3 residues: CSARSGGKLFF. CDR3 in DNA: TGCAGTGCTAGGTCAGGGGGTAAACTGTTTTTT.

V gene TRBV11-3 combines with J gene TRBJ1-1; the D is unclear. This CDR3 is built from 15 residues. Germline V gene data show CDR1 as SGHNT and CDR2 as YENEEA. V lost 5 bases, J lost 1 base, and 14 bases lay in between. The CDR3 sequence is CASSRELMGNTEAFF. The CDR3 DNA reads as TGTGCCAGCAGCCGAGAGTTAATGGGGAACACTGAAGCTTTCTTT. Full variable domain (remainder filled in from reference TRBV11-3 and TRBJ1-1): EAGVVQSPRYKIIEKKQPVAFWCNPISGHNTLYWYLQNLGQGPELLIRYENEEAVDDSQLPKDRFSAERLKGVDSTLKIQPAELGDSAVYLCASSRELMGNTEAFFGQGTRLTVV.

The rearrangement uses TRBV2 and TRBJ1-2, with no clear D. Trimming pared 6 bases from V and 2 bases from J, leaving 16 bases between. The germline gives CDR1 SNHLY, CDR2 FYNNEI. This CDR3 comprises 15 residues. The CDR3 coding sequence is TGTGCCAGCAGGGCCGACCGGGCAGCAAACTATGGCTACACCTTC. This encodes CASRADRAANYGYTF.